Below, 13 T cell receptor beta chains from the same sample are listed, as sequenced in a study of CD8+CD57+ T cells in acquired aplastic anemia. The study profiled TCR beta VDJ and CDR3 using genomic DNA as template. TCRdb re-called the reads through MiXCR, storing one row per CDR3 protein. Of 180,000 or so distinct CDR3 sequences listed, just over 45% are singletons. The sample taken for sequencing was sorted CD4+, CD8+, or CD8+CD57+ T cells (not recorded which) from PBMCs. These receptors were collected from a human donor in good health.

This clonotype was counted ten times or more. The chain has TRBV19 and TRBJ1-3; D gene unclear. Germline V CDR1 and CDR2: LNHDA, SQIVND (reference sequence). V was shortened by 5 bases and J by 1 base, with 12 bases between the two germline ends. CDR3 length equals 15 residues. The CDR3 sequence is CASSLGLLSGNTIYF. The CDR3 coding sequence is TGTGCCAGTAGTCTAGGACTTCTATCTGGAAACACCATATATTTT.

This chain uses TRBV20-1 with TRBJ2-3; 14 bases fit TRBD2. Germline V lookup: CDR1 DFQATT, CDR2 SNEGSKA (reference sequence). V lost 2 bases to trimming and J lost 0 bases; unmatched junction nucleotides: 4. This CDR3 has 17 residues. The DNA of the CDR3 is TGCAGTGCTAGATGGACTAGCGGGGGGACCAGCACAGATACGCAGTATTTT. Its protein is CSARWTSGGTSTDTQYF.

This clonotype has only one observation. A much more abundant neighbour one base away suggests this may be a read error. This sequence joins TRBV6-1 and TRBJ1-1, with a possible D match to TRBD1 (6 bases). The germline gives CDR1 MNHNS, CDR2 SASEGT. This CDR3 is built from 13 residues. V lost 4 bases and J 4 bases, leaving 10 bases between the germline ends. CDR3 sequence reads: CASSGVQGTEAFF. In DNA form, the CDR3 reads TGTGCCAGCAGTGGAGTACAGGGCACTGAAGCTTTCTTT.

The chain couples TRBV5-1 to TRBJ2-2; D not certain. The V end was cut by 1 base, the J end by 1 base, with 8 bases between. Germline V gives CDR1 SGHRS, CDR2 YFSETQ. This CDR3 comprises 15 residues. The CDR3 DNA reads TGCGCCAGCAGCTTGTCCGCAGTGAACACCGGGGAGCTGTTTTTT. This translates into CASSLSAVNTGELFF.

There are many counts of this clonotype. The V call is TRBV19, the J call TRBJ1-4, with a tentative D call TRBD1 (5 bases). With 5 bases removed from V and 8 bases from J, the gap between germline ends came to 15 bases. CDR3 length: 14 amino acids. Germline V gene data show CDR1 as LNHDA and CDR2 as SQIVND (reference sequence). The CDR3 coding sequence is TGTGCCAGTAGTGGGCTCCTCAGGGCGGAAAAACTGTTTTTT. Protein: CASSGLLRAEKLFF.

This clonotype was detected only a few times. The V and J genes are TRBV15 and TRBJ2-7, with D perhaps TRBD1 or TRBD2 (6 bases each). The CDR3 extends over 14 amino acids. V was clipped by 5 bases and J by 7 bases, with 18 bases between them. CDR1 and CDR2 from the germline V gene are LNHNV and YYDKDF (reference sequence). CDR3 coding DNA: TGTGCCACCAGCTCTCGGACTACAGGGAGGGAGCAGTACTTC. Amino acid sequence: CATSSRTTGREQYF.

This clonotype has only a few counts. The V call is TRBV3-1, the J call TRBJ2-3; TRBD2 matches at 7 bases. The trim removed 1 base at V and 0 bases at J, leaving 7 bases unmatched. The CDR3 length is 17 residues. Germline CDR1 LGHDT, CDR2 YNNKEL (reference sequence). DNA of the CDR3: TGTGCCAGCAGCCAAGTCCTTCCTAGCGGTAGCACAGATACGCAGTATTTT. Amino acids: CASSQVLPSGSTDTQYF.

The chain combines TRBV7-2 with TRBJ2-5; TRBD2 aligns across 8 bases. The CDR3 consists of 15 residues. Germline CDR1 is SGHTA and CDR2 is FQGNSA. J lost 0 bases, V lost 5 bases, and 5 bases had no gene match. CDR3 DNA: TGTGCCAGCAGCCCCGGTAGCGGGGACCAAGAGACCCAGTACTTC. Translating gives CASSPGSGDQETQYF.

With regard to this clonotype: A much larger clone lies a single base off, so this may be a read error. The CDR3 spells CASRRRGAYNSPLHF. CDR3 nucleotide sequence: TGTGCCAGCAGAAGACGGGGGGCGTATAATTCACCCCTCCACTTT. The chain links TRBV12-3 or TRBV12-4 to TRBJ1-6; the D gene is possibly TRBD1 (6 bases). V was shortened by 6 bases and J by 4 bases, with 13 bases between the two germline ends. The length of the CDR3 is 15 residues.

The chain couples TRBV6-1 to TRBJ1-4, with TRBD1 matching 7 bases. The V gene's germline CDR1 is MNHNS and CDR2 SASEGT. The CDR3 has 13 amino acids. J gave up 4 bases and V 7 bases, and 3 bases lay outside the gene matches. The CDR3 spells CASKGQLNEKLFF. The CDR3, as DNA: TGTGCCAGCAAGGGACAGCTTAATGAAAAACTGTTTTTT.

This clonotype turned up a few times. Given a much more abundant clone one base away, this may be a read error. The chain employs TRBV20-1 and TRBJ2-1; maybe TRBD2 (6 bases). The germline V and J ends were trimmed by 3 bases and 2 bases, with 14 bases remaining between them. Germline CDR1 and CDR2: DFQATT and SNEGSKA (reference sequence). The CDR3 loop spans 15 amino acids. CDR3 residues: CSASEGLRAYNEQFF. The DNA for the CDR3 is TGCAGTGCTAGCGAGGGACTCCGGGCCTACAATGAGCAGTTCTTC.

The sample holds many counts of this clonotype. This rearrangement joins TRBV20-1 to TRBJ2-1; TRBD2 aligns across 10 bases. This CDR3 has 14 amino acids. V was clipped by 5 bases and J by 2 bases; unmatched bases: 3. Germline lookup yields CDR1 DFQATT and CDR2 SNEGSKA (reference sequence). DNA of the CDR3: TGCAGTGCTGGGACTAGCGCAACCTACAATGAGCAGTTCTTC. Translation gives CSAGTSATYNEQFF.

The sample holds many counts of this clonotype. The chain recombines TRBV20-1 with TRBJ2-1; D is perhaps TRBD2 (6 bases). Germline V lookup: CDR1 DFQATT, CDR2 SNEGSKA (reference sequence). This CDR3 contains 13 residues. Trimming stripped 5 bases from V and 7 bases from J, with 15 bases between. The CDR3 loop reads CSAETSVFNEQFF. CDR3 nucleotide sequence: TGCAGTGCTGAGACTAGTGTGTTTAATGAGCAGTTCTTC.